This T cell receptor beta chain is drawn from a study of T cells in Graves' hyperthyroidism and ophthalmopathy. The CDR3 consists of 14 residues. The germline V gene has CDR1 MNHEY and CDR2 SVGAGI. Trimming took 6 bases from V and 5 from J, leaving 14 bases between them. Amplified TCR beta CDR3 regions came from RNA transcripts. HTBI primers were employed in a first-round RT-PCR of the TCR CDR3. TCRdb re-called the multiplex PCR reads with MiXCR, one entry per CDR3 protein. The repertoire has 700,000 to 850,000 distinct CDR3 sequences, around 40% of them found once; the top ten carry around 30%. The specimen was blood. This chain connects TRBV6-5 to TRBJ1-5, with D maybe TRBD1 (6 bases). The receptor was isolated from a woman between 35 and 50 years old with Graves' hyperthyroidism. The CDR3 sequence is CASRATGFDQPQHF. DNA of the CDR3: TGTGCCAGCAGAGCTACAGGGTTCGATCAGCCCCAGCATTTT.